The 32 T cell receptor beta chains in this list originate from one sample, sequenced in a study of PD-1 blockade in classical Hodgkin lymphoma. The method was immunoSEQ multiplex PCR; TCRdb's version includes in-frame clones alone and lacks a portion of them. The sample includes fewer than 15,000 clones, about four fifths seen only once; the top ten take approximately 22%. Relapse was seen in all patients after autologous stem cell transplantation, and brentuximab vedotin exposure was variable. The sample here was peripheral blood mononuclear cells (PBMCs), taken at baseline. The receptors here all came from a human donor with classical Hodgkin lymphoma.

J is TRBJ1-2 and V is TRBV18, with TRBD1 identical over 7 bases. The CDR3 has 14 amino acids. The J segment lost 5 bases and the V segment lost 4 bases, leaving 7 bases of the junction unmatched. Germline V gene sequence: CDR1 KGHSH, CDR2 LQKENI. CDR3 loop: CASSLQGQGYGYTF. CDR3 in DNA: TGTGCCAGCTCACTACAGGGGCAGGGATATGGCTACACCTTC.

The rearrangement links TRBV7-3 to TRBJ2-2, with D maybe TRBD1 (5 bases). Germline loops: CDR1 SGHTA, CDR2 FQGTGA. With 5 bases removed from V and 1 base from J, the gap between germline ends came to 8 bases. The CDR3 is made up of 14 amino acids. Written as DNA, the CDR3 is TGTGCCAGCAGCCGTGACAGGAACACCGGGGAGCTGTTTTTT. It encodes CASSRDRNTGELFF.

The gene calls are TRBV28 and TRBJ2-7; D is unresolved. Germline assignment: CDR1 MDHEN and CDR2 SYDVKM. The CDR3 contains 11 residues. V lost 4 bases and J 3 bases, leaving 4 bases between the germline ends. The CDR3 region has the DNA TGTGCCAGCAGTTCCCTCTACGAGCAGTACTTC. This codes for CASSSLYEQYF.

The chain uses TRBV9 and TRBJ2-7, with unresolved D. Trimming shortened V by 5 bases and J by 1 base, and 13 bases separated the two germline ends. This CDR3 region has 14 residues. CDR1 is SGDLS, CDR2 YYNGEE, per germline. CDR3 amino acids: CASSPKVGSYEQYF. DNA of the CDR3: TGTGCCAGCAGTCCAAAAGTGGGTTCCTACGAGCAGTACTTC.

This clone was detected only a few times. The CDR3 DNA is TGTGCCAGCAGCGGTTCTAACAGGGGGCCCCCCTACGAGCAGTACTTC. Translation: CASSGSNRGPPYEQYF. The rearrangement joins TRBV9 to TRBJ2-7; TRBD1 matches at 9 bases. The CDR3 loop spans 16 amino acids. Germline values: CDR1 SGDLS, CDR2 YYNGEE. Trimming at V came to 3 bases and at J to 2 bases, leaving 9 bases not matched to a gene. Full variable domain (remainder filled in from reference TRBV9 and TRBJ2-7): DSGVTQTPKHLITATGQRVTLRCSPRSGDLSVYWYQQSLDQGLQFLIQYYNGEERAKGNILERFSAQQFPDLHSELNLSSLELGDSALYFCASSGSNRGPPYEQYFGPGTRLTVT.

The V gene is TRBV4-3, the J gene TRBJ2-1; no definite D call. From germline, CDR1 is LGHNA and CDR2 YSLEER. The CDR3 sequence is 15 residues long. Trimming took 4 bases from V and 8 from J, leaving 18 bases between them. Written as DNA, the CDR3 is TGCGCCAGCAGCCTAGCCGGAGCCCCGGGCGATGAGCAGTTCTTC. Translated: CASSLAGAPGDEQFF.

This clone appeared a single time. One end of the junction is discordant with germline, which a read error may explain. The rearrangement links TRBV5-4 to TRBJ2-7; 7 bases are shared with TRBD2. The CDR3 runs 15 residues. CDR1 and CDR2 from the germline V gene are SGHNT and YYREEE (reference sequence). CDR3 nucleotide sequence: TGCGCCAGCAGCCAAGCGGGGCAGTGGTACTACGAGCAGTACTTC. It yields the protein CASSQAGQWYYEQYF.

V usage is TRBV6-5 and J usage is TRBJ2-7, with unresolved D. This CDR3 has 11 amino acids. Germline CDR1 and CDR2: MNHEY and SVGAGI. The V end was cut by 5 bases, the J end by 7 bases, with 9 bases between. As DNA, the CDR3 is TGTGCCAGCAGTGAAGCGTGGGAGCAGTACTTC. Its translation: CASSEAWEQYF.

As DNA, the CDR3 is TGTGCCAGCAGCGATAGCGGTACGCAGTATTTT. This sequence encodes CASSDSGTQYF. J is TRBJ2-3 and V is TRBV11-2, with D perhaps TRBD2 (6 bases). V was clipped by 5 bases and J by 8 bases, with 8 bases between them. Germline CDR1 reads SGHAT; CDR2 reads FQNNGV. CDR3 length equals 11 residues.

The count of this clone is one. The chain combines TRBV6-5 with TRBJ2-2; 7 nucleotides align to TRBD2. In germline, CDR1 is MNHEY, CDR2 SVGAGI. V was pared by 6 bases and J by 2 bases, with 3 bases of the junction left unmatched. The CDR3 consists of 14 residues. This chain's CDR3 is CASRPGLNTGELFF. CDR3 bases: TGTGCCAGCAGGCCGGGACTAAACACCGGGGAGCTGTTTTTT.

The chain recombines TRBV7-9 with TRBJ1-1; 8 nucleotides agree with TRBD1. The CDR3 length is 14 residues. CDR1 is SEHNR and CDR2 is FQNEAQ in the germline V gene (reference sequence). V shed 5 bases and J 11 bases; nucleotides not matched to a gene: 13. The CDR3 protein is CASSASGRTGSAFF. The DNA for the CDR3 is TGTGCCAGCAGCGCCTCCGGGCGGACAGGGTCGGCTTTCTTT.

This clone has a handful of counts. The chain carries TRBV15 and TRBJ2-3, with 8 bases lining up with TRBD1. This CDR3 is 15 amino acids long. J lost 8 bases, V lost 4 bases, and 11 bases had no gene match. CDR1 LNHNV and CDR2 YYDKDF come from the germline V gene (reference sequence). Here the CDR3 reads CATSNRQGLRGTQYF. The CDR3 region has the DNA TGTGCCACCAGCAATCGACAGGGGCTACGAGGTACGCAGTATTTT. Together with reference TRBV15 and TRBJ2-3, the CDR3 gives the full variable domain: DAMVIQNPRYQVTQFGKPVTLSCSQTLNHNVMYWYQQKSSQAPKLLFHYYDKDFNNEADTPDNFQSRRPNTSFCFLDIRSPGLGDTAMYLCATSNRQGLRGTQYFGPGTRLTVL.

The chain has TRBV4-3 and TRBJ2-1; 15 positions match TRBD2. Germline V lookup: CDR1 LGHNA, CDR2 YSLEER. V lost 0 bases, J lost 9 bases, and 12 bases stayed unmatched. The CDR3 sequence is 19 residues long. The CDR3 DNA sequence: TGCGCCAGCAGCCAAGACCACCGTGGACTAGCGGGGGGGCCGGTTGAGCAGTTCTTC. Its protein is CASSQDHRGLAGGPVEQFF.

This clone is labeled medium-sized (0.01 to 0.1%). The V call is TRBV2, the J call TRBJ1-4, with 10 nucleotides matching TRBD1. V lost 5 bases to trimming and J lost 8 bases; unmatched junction nucleotides: 8. This CDR3 is built from 15 residues. Germline V gene data show CDR1 as SNHLY and CDR2 as FYNNEI. CDR3 nucleotides: TGTGCCAGCAGTCGACAGGGGGCCGGGGTGGAAAAACTGTTTTTT. It translates to CASSRQGAGVEKLFF.

Only one count was recorded for this clone. The V and J genes are TRBV11-2 and TRBJ2-5, with D unresolved. The CDR3 is 12 residues long. V lost 1 base to trimming and J lost 5 bases, with 5 bases between them. Germline assignment: CDR1 SGHAT and CDR2 FQNNGV. CDR3 sequence: CASSLARETQYF. The CDR3 DNA reads TGTGCCAGCAGCTTAGCCCGGGAGACCCAGTACTTC.

Here the CDR3 DNA reads TGTGCCAGCTCACCACAGGAAGAGGGCACTGAAGCTTTCTTT. Protein sequence: CASSPQEEGTEAFF. The gene calls are TRBV18 and TRBJ1-1, with unresolved D. The CDR3 extends over 14 amino acids. Germline V lookup: CDR1 KGHSH, CDR2 LQKENI. Trimming took 1 base from V and 4 from J, leaving 10 bases between them. Together with reference TRBV18 and TRBJ1-1, the CDR3 gives the full variable domain: NAGVMQNPRHLVRRRGQEARLRCSPMKGHSHVYWYRQLPEEGLKFMVYLQKENIIDESGMPKERFSAEFPKEGPSILRIQQVVRGDSAAYFCASSPQEEGTEAFFGQGTRLTVV.

V usage is TRBV2 and J usage is TRBJ1-2; maybe TRBD1 (6 bases). The germline V gene encodes CDR1 SNHLY and CDR2 FYNNEI. V was shortened by 6 bases and J by 5 bases, with 13 bases between the two germline ends. The CDR3 has 13 residues. The CDR3, as DNA: TGTGCCAGCAGCCTAGGACAGCTTTATGGCTACACCTTC. Its translation: CASSLGQLYGYTF.

The chain joins TRBV7-9 to TRBJ2-3, with a weak D call TRBD2 (5 bases). The V gene lost 1 base and the J gene lost 1 base, with 15 bases spanning the gap. CDR1 and CDR2 (germline): SEHNR, FQNEAQ (reference sequence). This CDR3 comprises 17 residues. CDR3 nucleotides: TGTGCCAGCAGCTTAGATTGGAGGTGGGTCGGCACAGATACGCAGTATTTT. It codes for CASSLDWRWVGTDTQYF.

The V call is TRBV7-2, the J call TRBJ2-3; D is unresolved. Trimming took 2 bases from V and 4 from J, leaving 16 bases between them. The CDR3 extends over 16 amino acids. Germline V gene data show CDR1 as SGHTA and CDR2 as FQGNSA. The CDR3 here is CASSLSGNPWADTQYF. DNA of the CDR3: TGTGCCAGCAGCTTATCTGGCAACCCTTGGGCAGATACGCAGTATTTT.

The CDR3 reads CASRDRGPGYTF. CDR3 bases: TGTGCCAGCAGGGACAGGGGCCCCGGCTACACCTTC. V is TRBV2 and J is TRBJ1-2, with 9 bases that match TRBD1. Germline assignment: CDR1 SNHLY and CDR2 FYNNEI. The junction had 4 bases not matched to a gene; V was cut back by 6 bases and J by 8 bases. The CDR3 contains 12 residues.

The chain combines TRBV7-2 with TRBJ2-1, with 7 bases aligning to TRBD1. Trimming at V came to 0 bases and at J to 9 bases, leaving 11 bases not matched to a gene. CDR3 length: 16 residues. Germline loops: CDR1 SGHTA, CDR2 FQGNSA. The CDR3 protein is CASSLASFRTGIEQFF. The CDR3 nucleotides are TGTGCCAGCAGCTTAGCGTCCTTTAGGACAGGAATTGAGCAGTTCTTC.

V and J are TRBV6-6 and TRBJ2-2; D gene ambiguous. Trimming took off 1 base at V and 2 bases at J, with 8 bases between the two ends. Per the germline V gene, CDR1 is MNHNY and CDR2 is SVGAGI (reference sequence). The CDR3 loop spans 15 amino acids. The CDR3 region has the DNA TGTGCCAGCAGTTACTACGTCAGCAACACCGGGGAGCTGTTTTTT. This codes for CASSYYVSNTGELFF.

The rearrangement links TRBV25-1 to TRBJ1-2; TRBD1 matches at 7 bases. The J segment lost 2 bases and the V segment lost 5 bases, leaving 8 bases of the junction unmatched. This CDR3 is 15 amino acids long. The germline V gene encodes CDR1 MGHDK and CDR2 SYGVNS. CDR3: CASSSLAGGNYGYTF. The DNA of the CDR3 is TGTGCCAGCAGTTCCCTTGCAGGGGGGAACTATGGCTACACCTTC.

The genes are TRBV6-8 and TRBJ2-5; 15 bases are a match to TRBD2. Germline CDR1 is MNHGY and CDR2 is SAAAGT. The CDR3 totals 16 residues. The junction had 7 bases not matched to a gene; V was cut back by 6 bases and J by 5 bases. The CDR3 sequence: CASSRTSGGVFETQYF. DNA of the CDR3: TGTGCCAGCAGCAGGACTAGCGGGGGGGTGTTTGAGACCCAGTACTTC.

This chain connects TRBV5-5 to TRBJ2-1, with TRBD1 matching 11 bases. Germline trimming cut 3 bases from V and 1 base from J; bases unmatched to any gene: 3. This CDR3 has 16 amino acids. Per the germline V gene, CDR1 is SGHKS and CDR2 is YYEKEE (reference sequence). CDR3: CASSSGDRGSYNEQFF. The CDR3, as DNA: TGTGCCAGCAGCTCGGGGGACAGGGGGTCCTACAATGAGCAGTTCTTC.

The chain is built from TRBV9 and TRBJ1-4; D is unresolved. Between the trimmed V and J ends, which lost 2 bases and 0 bases, there was a span of 8 bases. Germline loops: CDR1 SGDLS, CDR2 YYNGEE. The CDR3 extends over 15 amino acids. The CDR3 nucleotides read TGTGCCAGCAGCGTCCGAGGATCAACTAATGAAAAACTGTTTTTT. It codes for CASSVRGSTNEKLFF.

V gene TRBV10-3 combines with J gene TRBJ2-7, with D perhaps matching TRBD2 (7 bases). The germline CDR1 and CDR2 sequences are ENHRY and SYGVKD. V was cut by 9 bases and J by 1 base, with 19 bases left in between. The CDR3 totals 15 residues. The CDR3 here is CAIHETGGLSYEQYF. The CDR3 nucleotides read TGTGCCATTCATGAGACGGGGGGCCTGTCCTACGAGCAGTACTTC.

This rearrangement joins TRBV21-1 to TRBJ2-7; TRBD2 is the table's D call and was not checked against the DNA. TRBV21-1 is a recognized pseudogene. The CDR3 covers 14 residues. Here the CDR3 DNA reads TGTGCCAGCAGCTTCGGGGGGGCCGAAGACGAGCAGTACTTC. Translating gives CASSFGGAEDEQYF.

The gene calls are TRBV6-5 and TRBJ1-5; tentatively, D is TRBD1 (5 bases). The CDR3 spans 14 residues. Trimming removed 6 bases at V and 0 bases at J, with 9 bases between. From germline, CDR1 is MNHEY and CDR2 SVGAGI. The CDR3 DNA follows: TGTGCCAGCAGGCATGACAGTAGCAATCAGCCCCAGCATTTT. It codes for CASRHDSSNQPQHF.

The chain combines TRBV5-1 with TRBJ2-5, with D possibly TRBD1 on 6 matching bases. Deletions cut 4 bases from V and 3 bases from J, with 13 bases between. The germline V gene encodes CDR1 SGHRS and CDR2 YFSETQ. The CDR3 has 14 amino acids. The CDR3 nucleotides are TGCGCCAGCAGCCGGACAGCCGCGGAAGAGACCCAGTACTTC. Amino acids: CASSRTAAEETQYF.

The rearrangement joins TRBV18 to TRBJ2-7, with D tentatively TRBD2 (5 bases). The CDR3 length is 15 residues. Germline lookup yields CDR1 KGHSH and CDR2 LQKENI. Trimming removed 0 bases from V and 6 bases from J, with 15 bases in between. The CDR3 DNA sequence: TGTGCCAGCTCACCACCATCGAGCCCTCGGGGCGAGCAGTACTTC. This codes for CASSPPSSPRGEQYF. The full variable domain, its missing parts supplied by reference TRBV18 and TRBJ2-7, is NAGVMQNPRHLVRRRGQEARLRCSPMKGHSHVYWYRQLPEEGLKFMVYLQKENIIDESGMPKERFSAEFPKEGPSILRIQQVVRGDSAAYFCASSPPSSPRGEQYFGPGTRLTVT.

The chain links TRBV7-9 to TRBJ1-2; a possible D gene is TRBD1 (6 bases). This CDR3 spans 13 amino acids. Per the germline V gene, CDR1 is SEHNR and CDR2 is FQNEAQ (reference sequence). The ends were cut back, 5 bases at V and 8 bases at J, with 15 bases in the middle. The CDR3, as DNA: TGTGCCAGCAGCCCACGGACAGTGGGCGGCTACACCTTC. It is translated as CASSPRTVGGYTF.